The entry below describes one T cell receptor (beta chain). Its antigen is unknown. Trimming pared 5 bases from V and 5 bases from J, leaving 12 bases between. The CDR3 sequence is 13 residues long. Germline loops: CDR1 LGHDT, CDR2 YNNKEL (reference sequence). The data originate from a study of T cell responses to AZD1222 COVID-19 vaccine. Overall study results and limits: Dominant CD4 TCR responses targeted spike regions 160-218 and 743-854.

Assay used: immunoSEQ multiplex PCR; TCRdb lists only in-frame clones, some missing. The table has 150,000 or so clones, around 89% seen once. The V and J genes are TRBV3-1 (or the pseudogene TRBV3-2) and TRBJ1-1; D unclear. The TCR originated in an adult in good health. The sequences come from peripheral blood, collected on day 0 of AZD1222 vaccination. The CDR3 sequence is CASSSGRRTEAFF. The CDR3 bases are TGTGCCAGCAGCTCGGGTCGGCGGACTGAAGCTTTCTTT.